This T cell receptor beta chain was recovered during a study of shared clonotypes between healthy human individuals. Study information: Plates per donor: three CD4 naive, three CD4 memory, two CD8 naive, one CD8 memory.

Trimming took 4 bases from V and 2 from J; bases not matched to a gene: 5. Germline CDR1 LGHNA, CDR2 YSLEER. The CDR3 runs to 16 residues. To note about this clone: What it binds is unknown.

CD45RO-negative, CCR7-selected cells formed the naive CD8 fraction, which excluded terminally differentiated effector memory CD45RA+ cells. Study findings and constraints: Clonotype sharing across a few donors was observed for around 5% of naive CD4 clonotypes. In contrast to clonotypes shared by all four donors, non-shared clonotypes had lower generation probabilities.

Generated by immunoSEQ multiplex PCR, the TCRdb table keeps only in-frame clones and is missing some. The sample includes just over 2,000,000 clones, about 95% seen only once; the top ten take approximately 1.2%. Sequenced input: naive CD8+ T cells sorted from blood. This receptor was identified in a man between 18 and 29 years old in good health. The V and J genes are TRBV4-3 and TRBJ2-5, with 12 bases fitting TRBD2. The CDR3 protein is CASSPRLAGVQETQYF. The DNA of the CDR3 is TGCGCCAGCAGCCCACGACTAGCGGGAGTTCAAGAGACCCAGTACTTC.